This T cell receptor (beta chain) was sequenced for a study of shared clonotypes between healthy human individuals. Study-wide context: CD8 memory received one plate per donor, CD8 naive two, CD4 memory three and CD4 naive three.

Study conclusions and caveats: A handful of donors shared about 5% of their naive CD4 clonotypes.

Regarding this clone: Its cognate antigen is unknown.

The CDR3 runs 17 residues. The V end lost 2 bases, the J end lost 4 bases, and 18 bases lay between the germline ends. In germline, CDR1 is MNHNS, CDR2 SASEGT. Replicate PCRs from sorted subsets contained roughly 200 ng DNA, which is some 29,000 T cell genomes. Generated by immunoSEQ multiplex PCR, the TCRdb table keeps only in-frame clones and is missing some. The top ten clones hold around 0.33% of a sample with 1.6 million or so clones, about 98.5% of them seen once. The chain links TRBV6-1 to TRBJ2-1; D is unclear. The sequencing input was naive CD4+ T cells sorted from blood. Subset noted: CD45RA+ positively selected. This clonotype was obtained from a man aged 25 to 40 in good health. CDR3 region: CASSEFLAGRLYNEQFF. The CDR3 DNA sequence: TGTGCCAGCAGTGAATTCTTGGCAGGACGCCTTTACAATGAGCAGTTCTTC.